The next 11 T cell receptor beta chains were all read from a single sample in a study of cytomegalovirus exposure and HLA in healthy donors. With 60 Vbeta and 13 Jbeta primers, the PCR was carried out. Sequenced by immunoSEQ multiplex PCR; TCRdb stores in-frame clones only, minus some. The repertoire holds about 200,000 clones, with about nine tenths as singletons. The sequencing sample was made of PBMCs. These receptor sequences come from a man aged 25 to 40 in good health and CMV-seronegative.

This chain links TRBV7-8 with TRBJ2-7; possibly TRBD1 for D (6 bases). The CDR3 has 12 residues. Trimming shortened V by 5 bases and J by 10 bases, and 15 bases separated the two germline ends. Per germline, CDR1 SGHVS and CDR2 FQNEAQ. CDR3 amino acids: CASSALPGEQYF. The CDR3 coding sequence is TGTGCCAGCAGCGCACTGCCAGGGGAACAGTACTTC.

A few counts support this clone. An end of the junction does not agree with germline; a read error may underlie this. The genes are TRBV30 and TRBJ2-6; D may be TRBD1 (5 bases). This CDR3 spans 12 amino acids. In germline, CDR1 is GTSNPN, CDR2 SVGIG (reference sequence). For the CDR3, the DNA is TGTGCCTGGTGGGATGGGGCCAACGGCCTGACTTTC. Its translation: CAWWDGANGLTF.

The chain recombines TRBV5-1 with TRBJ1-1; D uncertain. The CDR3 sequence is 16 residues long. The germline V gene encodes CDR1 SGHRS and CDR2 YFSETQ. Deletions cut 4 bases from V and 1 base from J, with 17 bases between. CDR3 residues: CASSPRLGGGNTEAFF. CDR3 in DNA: TGCGCCAGCAGCCCCCGCCTGGGAGGAGGGAACACTGAAGCTTTCTTT.

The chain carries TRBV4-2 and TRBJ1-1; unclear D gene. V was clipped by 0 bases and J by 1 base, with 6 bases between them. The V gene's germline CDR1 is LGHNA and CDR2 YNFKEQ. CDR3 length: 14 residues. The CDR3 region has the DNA TGTGCCAGCAGCCAAGATACAGAGAACACTGAAGCTTTCTTT. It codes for CASSQDTENTEAFF.

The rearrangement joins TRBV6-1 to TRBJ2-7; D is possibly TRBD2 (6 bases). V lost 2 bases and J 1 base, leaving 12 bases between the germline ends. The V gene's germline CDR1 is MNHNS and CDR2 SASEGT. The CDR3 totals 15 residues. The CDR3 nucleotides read TGTGCCAGCAGTGAATACCCGGGAGCATCCTACGAGCAGTACTTC. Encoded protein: CASSEYPGASYEQYF.

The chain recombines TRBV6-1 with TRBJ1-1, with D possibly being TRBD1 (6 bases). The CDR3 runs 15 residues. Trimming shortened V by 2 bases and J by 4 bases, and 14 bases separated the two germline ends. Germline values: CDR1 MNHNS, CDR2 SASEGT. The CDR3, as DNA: TGTGCCAGCAGTGAAAGCCGGGGGGCGGGCACTGAAGCTTTCTTT. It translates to CASSESRGAGTEAFF.

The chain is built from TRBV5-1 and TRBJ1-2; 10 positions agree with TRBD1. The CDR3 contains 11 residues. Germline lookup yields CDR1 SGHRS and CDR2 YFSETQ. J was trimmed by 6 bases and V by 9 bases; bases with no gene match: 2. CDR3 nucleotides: TGCGCCATCGGACAGGGGGATGGCTACACCTTC. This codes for CAIGQGDGYTF.

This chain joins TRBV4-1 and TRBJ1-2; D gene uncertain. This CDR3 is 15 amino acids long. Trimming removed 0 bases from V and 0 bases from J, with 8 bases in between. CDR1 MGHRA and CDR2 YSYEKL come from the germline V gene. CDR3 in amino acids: CASSQDPQANYGYTF. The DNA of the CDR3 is TGCGCCAGCAGCCAAGACCCGCAGGCTAACTATGGCTACACCTTC.

The CDR3 region is CASSPPVWPLETQYF. The CDR3 DNA reads TGTGCCAGCTCACCACCGGTGTGGCCTTTGGAGACCCAGTACTTC. The chain employs TRBV18 and TRBJ2-5; D call uncertain. This CDR3 spans 15 amino acids. Trimming took 0 bases from V and 5 from J, leaving 13 bases between them. From germline, CDR1 is KGHSH and CDR2 LQKENI.

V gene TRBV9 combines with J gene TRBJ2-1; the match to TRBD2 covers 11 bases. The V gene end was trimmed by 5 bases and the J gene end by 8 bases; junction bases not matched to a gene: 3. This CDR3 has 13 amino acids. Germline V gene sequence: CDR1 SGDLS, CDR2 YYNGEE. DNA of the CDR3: TGTGCCAGCAGAGGGACTAGCGGAGATGAGCAGTTCTTC. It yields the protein CASRGTSGDEQFF.

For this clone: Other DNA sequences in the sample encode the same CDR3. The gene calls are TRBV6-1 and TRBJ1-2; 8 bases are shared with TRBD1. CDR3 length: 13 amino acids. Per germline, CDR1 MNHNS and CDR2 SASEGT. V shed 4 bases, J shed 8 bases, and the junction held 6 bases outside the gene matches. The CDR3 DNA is TGTGCCAGCAGTGCGACAGGGGAGGGGGGCTACACCTTC. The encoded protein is CASSATGEGGYTF.